This T cell receptor (beta chain) came from a study of CD8 T cells in Susac syndrome. Random hexamers were used to reverse transcribe an amount of roughly 0.45 to 1 ug RNA. One entry per CDR3 protein results from TCRdb running MiXCR on the immunoSEQ multiplex PCR reads. This sample has over 150,000 distinct CDR3 sequences, with approximately 93% found just once. The germline V gene encodes CDR1 DFQATT and CDR2 SNEGSKA (reference sequence). The CDR3 is 15 residues long. The ends lost 3 bases at V and 2 bases at J; junction bases unmatched: 5. Source material: CD4+ T cells from PBMCs. The gene calls are TRBV20-1 and TRBJ2-3; 10 bases align to TRBD2. The receptor was isolated from a human donor with multiple sclerosis. The DNA for the CDR3 is TGCAGTGCTAGTCGAGCGGGGGGGAACACAGATACGCAGTATTTT. The encoded protein is CSASRAGGNTDTQYF.